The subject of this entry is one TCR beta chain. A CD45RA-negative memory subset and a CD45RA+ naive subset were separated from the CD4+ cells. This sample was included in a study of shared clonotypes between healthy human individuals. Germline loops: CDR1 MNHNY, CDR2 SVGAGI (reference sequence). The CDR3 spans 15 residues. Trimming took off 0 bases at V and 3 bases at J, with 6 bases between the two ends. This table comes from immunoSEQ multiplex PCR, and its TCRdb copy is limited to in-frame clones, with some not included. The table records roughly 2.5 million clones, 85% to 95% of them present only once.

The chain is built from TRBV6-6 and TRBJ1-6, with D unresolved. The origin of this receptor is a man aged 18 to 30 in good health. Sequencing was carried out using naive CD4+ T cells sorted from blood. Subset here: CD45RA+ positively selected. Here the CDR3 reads CASSYSHLYNSPLHF. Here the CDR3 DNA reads TGTGCCAGCAGTTACTCGCACCTCTATAATTCACCCCTCCACTTT.